A selection of T cell receptor beta chains follows, all from one sample in a study of CD8 T cells in Susac syndrome. TCRdb recomputed calls from the immunoSEQ multiplex PCR reads with MiXCR, one row per CDR3 protein. The data show roughly 80,000 distinct CDR3 sequences, roughly nine tenths seen once. The source material was CD8+ T cells from PBMCs. These receptors all stem from a human donor with multiple sclerosis. Both conserved end residues are part of each CDR3. Each record gives: clone size, V gene, J gene, D gene, CDR3 DNA, CDR3 protein. D genes are given only for firm matches. Size is omitted from some rows. Given values are once, few, many or a class for expanded clones.

-,TRBV11-2,TRBJ2-4,-,TGTGCCAGCAGCACGCCCCGAGGGTTCAGAAGCAAAAACATTCAGTACTTC,CASSTPRGFRSKNIQYF
-,TRBV28,TRBJ2-5,-,TGTGCCAGCAGTTTATGGGCTAGACAAGAGACCCAGTACTTC,CASSLWARQETQYF
once,TRBV30,TRBJ1-1,-,TGTGCCTGGGGTACAGGGAACACTGAAGCTTTCTTT,CAWGTGNTEAFF
-,TRBV20-1,TRBJ2-1,TRBD2,TGCAGTGCTTTAACTAGCGGTGGGTATTACTCCTACAATGAGCAGTTCTTC,CSALTSGGYYSYNEQFF
-,TRBV5-4,TRBJ2-5,-,TGTGCCAGCAGCGATGACAGCCAAGAGACCCAGTACTTC,CASSDDSQETQYF
-,TRBV3-1,TRBJ1-1,TRBD1,TGTGCCAGCAGCCAAGACGAGGGACAGGGGGACACTGAAGCTTTCTTT,CASSQDEGQGDTEAFF
-,TRBV20-1,TRBJ2-7,TRBD1,TGCAGTGCTAGAGATCTCCAGGGACAGCTAGACTACGAGCAGTACTTC,CSARDLQGQLDYEQYF
-,TRBV6-5,TRBJ1-4,-,TGTGCCAGCAGTCCTGGCGGGTATGAAAAACTGTTTTTT,CASSPGGYEKLFF
-,TRBV27,TRBJ1-4,-,TGTGCCAGCAGCCCTTCCTATTATCCGAACCCTAATGAAAAACTGTTTTTT,CASSPSYYPNPNEKLFF
-,TRBV20-1,TRBJ1-4,-,TGCAGTGCCCCCGGCCTTGGGTTGGGAGAAAAACTGTTTTTT,CSAPGLGLGEKLFF
-,TRBV15,TRBJ1-1,-,TGTGCCACCAGCACGGGGGCAGGTGAAGCTTTCTTT,CATSTGAGEAFF
-,TRBV4-2,TRBJ2-7,-,TGTGCCAGCAGCCAATCGGGATCCGAGCAGTACTTC,CASSQSGSEQYF
-,TRBV4-2,TRBJ2-2,TRBD2,TGTGCCAGCAGCGACGGACTAGCGGGGCTTAACACCGGGGAGCTGTTTTTT,CASSDGLAGLNTGELFF
-,TRBV21-1,TRBJ1-5,-,TGTGCCAGCAGCAAGGTTAGGAAAAGCAATCAGCCCCAGCATTTT,CASSKVRKSNQPQHF
-,TRBV6-5,TRBJ1-5,TRBD1,TGTGCCAGCACCTGGGACAGGGGGCTTCAGCCCCAGCATTTT,CASTWDRGLQPQHF
-,TRBV28,TRBJ2-1,-,TGTGCCAGCAGCATCAAGATCGGGAATGAGCAGTTCTTC,CASSIKIGNEQFF
once,TRBV27,TRBJ2-7,-,TGTGCCAGCAGTCCCGTGGTAGGGGAGGACCACGAGCAGTACTTC,CASSPVVGEDHEQYF
few,TRBV6-1,TRBJ2-3,-,TGTGCCAGCAGCCGCCGGGTCGAAGGGGCAGATACGCAGTATTTT,CASSRRVEGADTQYF
-,TRBV7-3,TRBJ2-2,-,TGTGCCAGCAGCTTAAGTGACTACACCGGGGAGCTGTTTTTT,CASSLSDYTGELFF
-,TRBV29-1,TRBJ2-3,-,TGCAGCGTGATACAAGGATCGTCGGGTACGCAGTATTTT,CSVIQGSSGTQYF
-,TRBV11-3,TRBJ2-1,TRBD1,TGTGCCAGCAGCCCCGGGACAGGGGTTTACAATGAGCAGTTCTTC,CASSPGTGVYNEQFF
once,TRBV6-5,TRBJ1-2,-,TGTGCCAGCAGGACCGGGCCAAACTATGGCTACACCTTC,CASRTGPNYGYTF
-,TRBV7-6,TRBJ2-1,TRBD1,TGTGCCAGCAGGCGCGGACAGGGGGTCGATGAGCAGTTCTTC,CASRRGQGVDEQFF
-,TRBV5-8,TRBJ2-7,-,TGTGCCAGCAGCTATTATGGGGGGTCCTACGAGCAGTACTTC,CASSYYGGSYEQYF
few,TRBV28,TRBJ2-7,-,TGTGCCAGCAGTTTGGGGACATTCTACGAGCAGTACTTC,CASSLGTFYEQYF
once,TRBV6-6,TRBJ2-3,-,TGTGCCAGCAGTCCCGATGGGTGGGATACGCAGTATTTT,CASSPDGWDTQYF
-,TRBV7-3,TRBJ1-1,TRBD1,TGTGCCAGCAGCTTTGGTCCCCCAGGGGGCCTCACTGAAGCTTTCTTT,CASSFGPPGGLTEAFF
-,TRBV20-1,TRBJ2-7,TRBD1,TGCAGTGCTAGAGCAGGGGGCCGGTACGAGCAGTACTTC,CSARAGGRYEQYF
-,TRBV27,TRBJ2-3,TRBD2,TGTGCCAGCAGTTCAGGGACTATCCGCACAGATACGCAGTATTTT,CASSSGTIRTDTQYF
-,TRBV4-3,TRBJ1-4,-,TGCGCCAGCAGCCAAGATCGGGAGCAGGGGCAGGTTTGGACTAATGAAAAACTGTTTTTT,CASSQDREQGQVWTNEKLFF
once,TRBV4-3,TRBJ2-1,TRBD1,TGCGCCAGCAGTTTGGACAGGGGAGGGGAGCAGTTCTTC,CASSLDRGGEQFF
-,TRBV29-1,TRBJ1-3,TRBD1,TGCAGCGTTGAGGGGACAGGGGCAGGAAACACCATATATTTT,CSVEGTGAGNTIYF
-,TRBV9,TRBJ2-7,-,TGTGCCAGCAGCGCTTTCGGGCACTACGAGCAGTACTTC,CASSAFGHYEQYF
once,TRBV19,TRBJ1-1,-,TGTGCCAGTAGTCCCTTTGGAGGCACTGAAGCTTTCTTT,CASSPFGGTEAFF
-,TRBV12-3/TRBV12-4,TRBJ2-1,-,TGTGCCAGCGGTGAGGGGTACAATGAGCAGTTCTTC,CASGEGYNEQFF
-,TRBV5-1,TRBJ2-7,-,TGCGCCAGCAGCTTCGAAAGCCCCAGCTCCTACGAGCAGTACTTC,CASSFESPSSYEQYF
-,TRBV12-3/TRBV12-4,TRBJ2-1,-,TGTGCCAGCAGTTACGGGGCCCTAAATGAGCAGTTCTTC,CASSYGALNEQFF
-,TRBV4-1,TRBJ2-1,-,TGCGCCAGCAGCCCAATAGTGGGGGGACAGCCCTACAATGAGCAGTTCTTC,CASSPIVGGQPYNEQFF
-,TRBV19,TRBJ1-4,TRBD1,TGTGCCAGTAGTAGAGGGACAGCTGCAACTAATGAAAAACTGTTTTTT,CASSRGTAATNEKLFF
few,TRBV9,TRBJ2-1,-,TGTGCCAGCAGCCCCTCCTACAATGAGCAGTTCTTC,CASSPSYNEQFF
-,TRBV5-8,TRBJ1-1,-,TGTGCCAGCAGCTTGTGGGGCTTGTACACTGAAGCTTTCTTT,CASSLWGLYTEAFF
-,TRBV12-3/TRBV12-4,TRBJ1-2,-,TGTGCCAGCAGTTTAGGACCGAGTTCACTTAACTATGGCCACACCTTC,CASSLGPSSLNYGHTF
-,TRBV24-1,TRBJ2-3,TRBD2,TGTGCCACCAGTGATTGGACTAGCGGGAGTACAGATACGCAGTATTTT,CATSDWTSGSTDTQYF
-,TRBV10-2,TRBJ2-7,TRBD2,TGCGCCAGCAGTGAGTCCACGGCTAGCGGGAGGAACGAGCAGTACTTC,CASSESTASGRNEQYF
-,TRBV5-4,TRBJ2-1,-,TGTGCCAGCAGCGTCGGCGGTGAGCAGTTCTTC,CASSVGGEQFF